The clone carrying this TCR beta chain was seen a few times. The sample comes from a study of blood T cell repertoires in COVID-19. At the level of the study: Samples came from the United States, Italy and Spain, spanning acute and convalescent COVID-19.

In the original workflow: The assay estimated nucleated cells by amplifying reference gene primers. TCRdb keeps only in-frame clones here, not all; method: immunoSEQ multiplex PCR. The D gene and trimming were derived from the DNA, and the V and J assignments and clone size from that table. The data contain 30,000 to 40,000 clones, 70% to 90% of them singletons. Trimming stripped 2 bases from V and 7 bases from J, with 3 bases between. This CDR3 is built from 12 residues. From germline, CDR1 is SNHLY and CDR2 FYNNEI. Sequencing input: peripheral blood. J is TRBJ1-6 and V is TRBV2; D is unresolved. The sequence derives from a woman aged 80 or older with active or convalescent COVID-19. CDR3 bases: TGTGCCAGCAGTGAACAAAATTCACCCCTCCACTTT. Protein: CASSEQNSPLHF.